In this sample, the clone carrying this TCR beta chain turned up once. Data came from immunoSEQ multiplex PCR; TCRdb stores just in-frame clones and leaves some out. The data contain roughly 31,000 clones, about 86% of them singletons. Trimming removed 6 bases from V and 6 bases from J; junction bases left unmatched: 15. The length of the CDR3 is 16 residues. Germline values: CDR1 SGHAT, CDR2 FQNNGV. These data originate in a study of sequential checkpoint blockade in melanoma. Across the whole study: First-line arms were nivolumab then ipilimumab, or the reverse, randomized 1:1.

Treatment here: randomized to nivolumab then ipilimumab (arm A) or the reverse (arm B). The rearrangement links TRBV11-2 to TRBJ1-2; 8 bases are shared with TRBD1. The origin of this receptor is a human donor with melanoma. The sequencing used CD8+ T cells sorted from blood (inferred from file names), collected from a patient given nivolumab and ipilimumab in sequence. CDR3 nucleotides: TGTGCCAGCAGTCTAAGTGGGAGTCAGGGGGCGCATGGCTACACCTTC. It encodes CASSLSGSQGAHGYTF.